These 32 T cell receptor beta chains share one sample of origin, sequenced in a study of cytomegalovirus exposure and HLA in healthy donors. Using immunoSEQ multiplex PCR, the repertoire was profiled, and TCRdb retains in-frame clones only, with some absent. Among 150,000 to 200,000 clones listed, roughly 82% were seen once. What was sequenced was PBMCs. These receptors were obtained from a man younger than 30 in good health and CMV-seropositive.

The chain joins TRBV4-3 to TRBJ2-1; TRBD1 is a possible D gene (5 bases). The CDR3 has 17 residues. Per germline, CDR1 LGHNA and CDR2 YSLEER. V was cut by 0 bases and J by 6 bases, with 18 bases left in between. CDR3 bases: TGCGCCAGCAGCCAAGACTCTGATTTTCTGGGGCTCAATGAGCAGTTCTTC. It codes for CASSQDSDFLGLNEQFF.

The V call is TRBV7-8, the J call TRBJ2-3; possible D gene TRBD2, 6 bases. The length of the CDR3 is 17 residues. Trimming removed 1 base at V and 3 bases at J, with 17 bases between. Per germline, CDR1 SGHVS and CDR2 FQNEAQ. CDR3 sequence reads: CASSLGFRGMQTDTQYF. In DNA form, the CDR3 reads TGTGCCAGCAGCTTAGGATTCCGGGGGATGCAAACAGATACGCAGTATTTT. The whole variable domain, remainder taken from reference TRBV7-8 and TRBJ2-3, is GAGVSQSPRYKVAKRGQDVALRCDPISGHVSLFWYQQALGQGPEFLTYFQNEAQLDKSGLPSDRFFAERPEGSVSTLKIQRTQQEDSAVYLCASSLGFRGMQTDTQYFGPGTRLTVL.

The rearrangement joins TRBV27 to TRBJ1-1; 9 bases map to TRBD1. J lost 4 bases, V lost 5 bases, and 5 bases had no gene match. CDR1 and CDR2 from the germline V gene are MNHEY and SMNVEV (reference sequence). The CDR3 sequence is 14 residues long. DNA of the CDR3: TGTGCCAGCAGTCCGGGACAGGGCCCCACTGAAGCTTTCTTT. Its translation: CASSPGQGPTEAFF.

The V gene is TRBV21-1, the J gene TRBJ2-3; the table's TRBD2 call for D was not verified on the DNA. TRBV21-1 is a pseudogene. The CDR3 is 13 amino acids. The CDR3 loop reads CASSPGGTDTQYF. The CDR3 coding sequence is TGTGCCAGCAGCCCGGGGGGCACAGATACGCAGTATTTT.

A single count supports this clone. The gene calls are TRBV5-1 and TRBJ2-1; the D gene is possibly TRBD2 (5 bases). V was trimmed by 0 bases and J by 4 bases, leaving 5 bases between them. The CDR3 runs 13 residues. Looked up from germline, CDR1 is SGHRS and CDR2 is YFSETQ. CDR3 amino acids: CASSLGEYNEQFF. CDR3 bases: TGCGCCAGCAGCTTGGGGGAGTACAATGAGCAGTTCTTC. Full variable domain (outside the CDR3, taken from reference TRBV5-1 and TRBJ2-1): KAGVTQTPRYLIKTRGQQVTLSCSPISGHRSVSWYQQTPGQGLQFLFEYFSETQRNKGNFPGRFSGRQFSNSRSEMNVSTLELGDSALYLCASSLGEYNEQFFGPGTRLTVL.

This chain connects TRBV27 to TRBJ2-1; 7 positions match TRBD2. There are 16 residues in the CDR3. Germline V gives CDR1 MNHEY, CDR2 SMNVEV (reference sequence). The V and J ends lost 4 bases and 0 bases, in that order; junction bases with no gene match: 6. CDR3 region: CASSSFSGNSYNEQFF. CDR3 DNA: TGTGCCAGCAGTTCGTTCAGCGGGAACTCCTACAATGAGCAGTTCTTC.

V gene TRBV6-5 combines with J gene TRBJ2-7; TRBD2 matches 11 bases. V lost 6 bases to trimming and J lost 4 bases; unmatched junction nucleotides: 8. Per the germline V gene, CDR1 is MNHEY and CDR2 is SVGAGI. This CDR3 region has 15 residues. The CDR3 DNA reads TGTGCCAGCAGACTCACTAGCGGGAGAAGGTACGAGCAGTACTTC. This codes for CASRLTSGRRYEQYF.

In DNA form, the CDR3 reads TGTGCCAGCAGTGAATCGACTAGCGGCTACAATGAGCAGTTCTTC. Translated, it gives CASSESTSGYNEQFF. The V call is TRBV2, the J call TRBJ2-1, with 9 nucleotides matching TRBD2. The CDR3 is 15 amino acids. CDR1 is SNHLY and CDR2 is FYNNEI in the germline V gene. Germline trimming cut 2 bases from V and 3 bases from J; bases unmatched to any gene: 2.

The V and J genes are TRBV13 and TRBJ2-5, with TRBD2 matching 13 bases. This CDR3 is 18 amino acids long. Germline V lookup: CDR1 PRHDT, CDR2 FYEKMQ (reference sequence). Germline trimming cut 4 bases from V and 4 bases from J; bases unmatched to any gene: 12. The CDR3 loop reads CASSSPTVLAGGRETQYF. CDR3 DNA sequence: TGTGCCAGCAGCTCCCCAACCGTACTAGCGGGAGGGCGAGAGACCCAGTACTTC.

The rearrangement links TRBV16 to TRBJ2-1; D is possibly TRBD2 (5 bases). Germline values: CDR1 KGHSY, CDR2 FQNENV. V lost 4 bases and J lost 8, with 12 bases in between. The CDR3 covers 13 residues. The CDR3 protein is CASSLTSFDEQFF. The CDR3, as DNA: TGTGCCAGCAGCCTAACTAGTTTCGATGAGCAGTTCTTC.

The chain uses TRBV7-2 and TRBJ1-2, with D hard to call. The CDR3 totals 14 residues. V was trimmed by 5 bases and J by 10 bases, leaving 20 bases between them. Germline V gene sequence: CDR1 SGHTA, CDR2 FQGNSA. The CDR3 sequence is CASSPGVTNQDYTF. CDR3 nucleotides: TGTGCCAGCAGCCCCGGGGTCACCAATCAAGACTACACCTTC.

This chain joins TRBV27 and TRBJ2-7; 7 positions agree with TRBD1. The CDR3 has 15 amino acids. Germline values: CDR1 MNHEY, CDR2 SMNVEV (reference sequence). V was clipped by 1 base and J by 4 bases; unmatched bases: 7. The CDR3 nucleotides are TGTGCCAGCAGTTTATATGGGACAGAGTCTTACGAGCAGTACTTC. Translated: CASSLYGTESYEQYF.

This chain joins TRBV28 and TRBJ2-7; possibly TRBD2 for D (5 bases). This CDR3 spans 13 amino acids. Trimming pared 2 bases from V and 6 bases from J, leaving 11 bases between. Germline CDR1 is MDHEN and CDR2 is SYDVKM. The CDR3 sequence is CASSLMRGSEQYF. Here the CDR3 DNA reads TGTGCCAGCAGTTTAATGAGAGGGAGCGAGCAGTACTTC.

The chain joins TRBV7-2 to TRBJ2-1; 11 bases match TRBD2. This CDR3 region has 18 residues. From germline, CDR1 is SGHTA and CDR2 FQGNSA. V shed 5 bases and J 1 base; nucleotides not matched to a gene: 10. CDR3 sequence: CASSQGLAGGGSYNEQFF. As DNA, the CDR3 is TGTGCCAGCAGCCAAGGGCTAGCGGGAGGTGGGTCCTACAATGAGCAGTTCTTC.

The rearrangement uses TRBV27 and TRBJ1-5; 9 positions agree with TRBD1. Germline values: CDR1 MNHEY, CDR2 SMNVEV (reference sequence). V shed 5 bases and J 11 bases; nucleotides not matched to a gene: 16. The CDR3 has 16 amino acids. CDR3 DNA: TGTGCCAGCAGTGCGCACCGTACAGGGGGCGGACGTGCCCAGCATTTT. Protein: CASSAHRTGGGRAQHF.

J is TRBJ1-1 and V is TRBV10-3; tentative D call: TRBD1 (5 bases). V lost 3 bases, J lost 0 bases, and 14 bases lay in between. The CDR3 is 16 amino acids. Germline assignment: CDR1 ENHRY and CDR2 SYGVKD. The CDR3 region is CAISDPRGTMNTEAFF. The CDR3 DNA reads TGTGCCATCAGTGATCCTAGGGGAACAATGAACACTGAAGCTTTCTTT.

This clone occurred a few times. Written as DNA, the CDR3 is TGTGCCAGCAGCCGACACCCACAAGAGACCCAGTACTTC. This translates into CASSRHPQETQYF. The gene calls are TRBV4-2 and TRBJ2-5, with unresolved D. V lost 4 bases to trimming and J lost 2 bases, with 8 bases between them. The CDR3 has 13 amino acids. Germline values: CDR1 LGHNA, CDR2 YNFKEQ.

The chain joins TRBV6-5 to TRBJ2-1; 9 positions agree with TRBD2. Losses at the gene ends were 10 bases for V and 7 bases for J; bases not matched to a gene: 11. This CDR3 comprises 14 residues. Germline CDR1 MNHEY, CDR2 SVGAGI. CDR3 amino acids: CATRLGSGSNEQFF. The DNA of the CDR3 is TGTGCCACCCGTTTAGGTAGCGGGAGTAATGAGCAGTTCTTC.

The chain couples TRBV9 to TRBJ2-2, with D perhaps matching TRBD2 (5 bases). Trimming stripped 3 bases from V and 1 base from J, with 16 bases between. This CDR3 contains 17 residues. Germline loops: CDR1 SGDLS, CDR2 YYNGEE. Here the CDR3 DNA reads TGTGCCAGCAGCGACGAGGACTCTCACGGGAACACCGGGGAGCTGTTTTTT. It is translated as CASSDEDSHGNTGELFF.

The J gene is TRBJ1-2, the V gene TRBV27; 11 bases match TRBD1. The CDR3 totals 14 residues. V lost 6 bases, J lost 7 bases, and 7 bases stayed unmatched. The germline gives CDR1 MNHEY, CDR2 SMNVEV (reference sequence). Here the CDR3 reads CASRPGQGAAGYTF. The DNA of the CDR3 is TGTGCCAGCAGACCAGGACAGGGGGCTGCTGGCTACACCTTC.

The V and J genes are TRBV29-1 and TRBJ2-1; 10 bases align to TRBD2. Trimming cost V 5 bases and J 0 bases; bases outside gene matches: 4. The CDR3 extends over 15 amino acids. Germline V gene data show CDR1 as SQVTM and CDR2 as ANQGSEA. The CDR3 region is CSVQLAGGSYNEQFF. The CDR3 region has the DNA TGCAGCGTTCAATTAGCGGGAGGCTCCTACAATGAGCAGTTCTTC.

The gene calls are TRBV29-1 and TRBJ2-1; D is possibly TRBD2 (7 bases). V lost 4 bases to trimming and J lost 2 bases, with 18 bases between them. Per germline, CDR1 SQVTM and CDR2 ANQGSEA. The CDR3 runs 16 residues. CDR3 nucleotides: TGCAGCGTTGGAGGGGGGGCGGGAAGCACCTACAATGAGCAGTTCTTC. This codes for CSVGGGAGSTYNEQFF.

CDR3 amino acids: CASSPQGGRYNEQFF. The CDR3 DNA reads as TGTGCCAGCAGCCCCCAAGGGGGACGCTACAATGAGCAGTTCTTC. The chain recombines TRBV9 with TRBJ2-1; weak D call: TRBD1 (6 bases). Germline values: CDR1 SGDLS, CDR2 YYNGEE. The CDR3 contains 15 residues. Trimming took 4 bases from V and 3 from J, leaving 14 bases between them.

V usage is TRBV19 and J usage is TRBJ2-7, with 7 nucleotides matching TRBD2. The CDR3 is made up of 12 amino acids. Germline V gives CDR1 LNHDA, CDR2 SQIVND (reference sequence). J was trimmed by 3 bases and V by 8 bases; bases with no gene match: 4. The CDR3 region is CASLAENYEQYF. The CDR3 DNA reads TGTGCCAGTCTAGCGGAGAACTACGAGCAGTACTTC.

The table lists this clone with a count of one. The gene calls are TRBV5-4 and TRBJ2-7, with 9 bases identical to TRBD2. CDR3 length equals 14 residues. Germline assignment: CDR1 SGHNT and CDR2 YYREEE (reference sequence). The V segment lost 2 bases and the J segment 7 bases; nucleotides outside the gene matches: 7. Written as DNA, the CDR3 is TGTGCCAGCAGCTTCCGCGGGAGGGCCGGGGAGCAGTACTTC. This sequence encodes CASSFRGRAGEQYF. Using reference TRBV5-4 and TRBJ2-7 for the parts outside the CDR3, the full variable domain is ETGVTQSPTHLIKTRGQQVTLRCSSQSGHNTVSWYQQALGQGPQFIFQYYREEENGRGNFPPRFSGLQFPNYSSELNVNALELDDSALYLCASSFRGRAGEQYFGPGTRLTVT.

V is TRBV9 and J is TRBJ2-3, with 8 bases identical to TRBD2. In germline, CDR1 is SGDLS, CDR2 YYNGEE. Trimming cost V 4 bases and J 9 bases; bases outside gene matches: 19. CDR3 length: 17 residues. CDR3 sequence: CASSPRRQLGPGGTQYF. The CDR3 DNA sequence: TGTGCCAGCAGCCCCCGCCGGCAGTTGGGGCCGGGGGGGACGCAGTATTTT.

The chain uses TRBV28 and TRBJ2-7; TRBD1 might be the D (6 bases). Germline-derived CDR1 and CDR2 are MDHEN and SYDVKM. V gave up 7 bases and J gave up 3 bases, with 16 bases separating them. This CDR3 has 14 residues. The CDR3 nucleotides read TGTGCCAGCACCTCAGGAACAGGGCTCTACGAGCAGTACTTC. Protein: CASTSGTGLYEQYF.

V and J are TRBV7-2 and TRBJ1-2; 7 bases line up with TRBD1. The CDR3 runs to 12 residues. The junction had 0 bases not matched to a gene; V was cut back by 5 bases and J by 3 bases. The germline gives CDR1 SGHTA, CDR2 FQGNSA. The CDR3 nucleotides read TGTGCCAGCAGCACAGGGGACTATGGCTACACCTTC. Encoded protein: CASSTGDYGYTF.

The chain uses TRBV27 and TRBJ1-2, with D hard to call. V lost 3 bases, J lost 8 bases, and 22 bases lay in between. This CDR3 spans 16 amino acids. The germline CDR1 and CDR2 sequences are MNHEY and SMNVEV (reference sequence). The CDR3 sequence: CASSFLTFSAVRGYTF. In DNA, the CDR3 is TGTGCCAGCAGTTTCCTAACCTTTTCGGCGGTGAGGGGCTACACCTTC.

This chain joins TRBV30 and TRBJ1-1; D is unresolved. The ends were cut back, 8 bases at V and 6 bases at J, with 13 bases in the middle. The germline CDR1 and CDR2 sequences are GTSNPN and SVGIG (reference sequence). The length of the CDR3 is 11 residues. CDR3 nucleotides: TGTGCCGGGTCACGGACTCCTGAAGCTTTCTTT. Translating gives CAGSRTPEAFF.

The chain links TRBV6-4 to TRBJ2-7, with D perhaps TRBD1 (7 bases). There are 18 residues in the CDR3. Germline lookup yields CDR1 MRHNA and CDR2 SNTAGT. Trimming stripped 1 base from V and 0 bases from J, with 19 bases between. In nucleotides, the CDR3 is TGTGCCAGCAGTGACTTACTTAGGGGGGACAGCGGCTCCTACGAGCAGTACTTC. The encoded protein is CASSDLLRGDSGSYEQYF.

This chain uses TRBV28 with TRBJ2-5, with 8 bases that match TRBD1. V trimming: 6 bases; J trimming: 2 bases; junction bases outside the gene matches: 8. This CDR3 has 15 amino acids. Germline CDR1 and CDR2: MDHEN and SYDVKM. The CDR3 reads CASSPGQGLQETQYF. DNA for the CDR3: TGTGCCAGCAGCCCTGGACAGGGCCTTCAAGAGACCCAGTACTTC.